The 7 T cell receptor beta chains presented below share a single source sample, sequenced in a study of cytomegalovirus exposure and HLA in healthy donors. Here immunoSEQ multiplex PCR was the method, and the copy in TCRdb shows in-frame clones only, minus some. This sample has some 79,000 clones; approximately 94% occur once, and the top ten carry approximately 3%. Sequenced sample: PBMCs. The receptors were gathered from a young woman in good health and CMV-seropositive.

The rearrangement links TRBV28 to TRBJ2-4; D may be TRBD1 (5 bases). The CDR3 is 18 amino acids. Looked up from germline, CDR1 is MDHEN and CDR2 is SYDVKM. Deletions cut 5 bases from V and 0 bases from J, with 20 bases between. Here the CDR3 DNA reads TGTGCCAGCAGTCGCGGAACAAGGACAAGTATAGCCAAAAACATTCAGTACTTC. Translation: CASSRGTRTSIAKNIQYF.

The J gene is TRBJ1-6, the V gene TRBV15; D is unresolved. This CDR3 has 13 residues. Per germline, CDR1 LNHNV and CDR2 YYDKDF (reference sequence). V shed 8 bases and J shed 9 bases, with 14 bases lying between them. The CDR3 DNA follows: TGTGCCACCGGGCCGACCGTGGGTTCACCCCTCCACTTT. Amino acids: CATGPTVGSPLHF.

The CDR3 sequence is CASSHPAGGDYNEQFF. CDR3 nucleotide sequence: TGTGCCAGCAGCCACCCAGCGGGAGGGGATTACAATGAGCAGTTCTTC. This sequence joins TRBV7-2 and TRBJ2-1, with 10 bases aligning to TRBD2. Germline-derived CDR1 and CDR2 are SGHTA and FQGNSA. The CDR3 loop spans 16 amino acids. Trimming removed 5 bases from V and 4 bases from J; junction bases left unmatched: 8.

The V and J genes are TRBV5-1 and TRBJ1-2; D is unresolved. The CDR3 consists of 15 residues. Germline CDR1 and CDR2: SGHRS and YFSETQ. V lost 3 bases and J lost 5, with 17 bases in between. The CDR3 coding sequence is TGCGCCAGCAGCTCCGGAGACGTCGGTAGATATGGCTACACCTTC. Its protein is CASSSGDVGRYGYTF.

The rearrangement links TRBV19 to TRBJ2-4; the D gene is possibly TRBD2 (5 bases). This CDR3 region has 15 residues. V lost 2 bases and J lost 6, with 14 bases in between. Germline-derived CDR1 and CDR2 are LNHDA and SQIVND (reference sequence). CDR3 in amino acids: CASSISLVRGNIQYF. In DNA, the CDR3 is TGTGCCAGTAGTATATCTCTAGTCCGGGGAAACATTCAGTACTTC.

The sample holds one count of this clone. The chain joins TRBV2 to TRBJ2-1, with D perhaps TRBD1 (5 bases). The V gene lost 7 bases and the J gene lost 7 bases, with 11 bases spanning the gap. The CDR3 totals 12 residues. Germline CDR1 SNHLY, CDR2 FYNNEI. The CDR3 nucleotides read TGTGCCAGCAAAGCTAGGGGAAATGAGCAGTTCTTC. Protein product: CASKARGNEQFF.

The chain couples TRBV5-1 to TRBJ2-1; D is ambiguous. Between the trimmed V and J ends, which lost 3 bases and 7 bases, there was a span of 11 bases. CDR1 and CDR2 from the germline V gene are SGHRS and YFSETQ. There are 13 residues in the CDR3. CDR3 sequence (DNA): TGCGCCAGCAGCTCCCTATCCGAGAATGAGCAGTTCTTC. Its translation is CASSSLSENEQFF.